These 15 T cell receptor beta chains share one sample of origin, sequenced in a study of neurological immune-mediated disorders. Using its own MiXCR run on the 5' RACE reads, TCRdb lists one record per CDR3 protein. The repertoire includes 45,000 or so distinct CDR3 sequences, about an eighth of them detected once, and around 1.3% sits in the top ten. Input material: PBMCs. These receptors were taken from a female donor in good health.

This clonotype occurred many times. V and J are TRBV19 and TRBJ2-7, with D perhaps matching TRBD2 (6 bases). Per the germline V gene, CDR1 is LNHDA and CDR2 is SQIVND (reference sequence). The V end was cut by 3 bases, the J end by 3 bases, with 15 bases between. The CDR3 spans 15 residues. CDR3 protein: CASSMSGGAIYEQYF. The CDR3 DNA reads as TGTGCCAGTAGTATGAGTGGAGGGGCCATCTACGAGCAGTACTTC.

CDR3 bases: TGCGCCAGCAGTGAGATTTTTATGAAGGACAGGCAGGAAGGTCTATTAGGCGGCTACACCTTC. This gives the protein CASSEIFMKDRQEGLLGGYTF. V is TRBV10-1 and J is TRBJ1-2; 7 nucleotides agree with TRBD1. Germline-derived CDR1 and CDR2 are WNHNN and SYGVQD (reference sequence). The V and J ends lost 2 bases and 8 bases, in that order; junction bases with no gene match: 29. There are 21 residues in the CDR3.

This clonotype was picked up many times. The gene calls are TRBV12-3 or TRBV12-4 and TRBJ1-3, with D unclear. V was cut by 4 bases and J by 4 bases, with 11 bases left in between. This CDR3 is 14 amino acids long. For the CDR3, the DNA is TGTGCCAGCAGTTCCCGAGGAGGAGGAAACACCATATATTTT. It encodes CASSSRGGGNTIYF.

V and J are TRBV19 and TRBJ2-5; unclear D gene. CDR1 and CDR2 from the germline V gene are LNHDA and SQIVND (reference sequence). The CDR3 extends over 13 amino acids. The V gene lost 8 bases and the J gene lost 2 bases, with 12 bases spanning the gap. Here the CDR3 reads CASATAQQETQYF. As DNA, the CDR3 is TGTGCCAGTGCCACTGCACAGCAAGAGACCCAGTACTTC.

This clonotype was counted many times. The chain is built from TRBV5-1 and TRBJ2-2; D uncertain. The V end was cut by 2 bases, the J end by 2 bases, with 7 bases between. From germline, CDR1 is SGHRS and CDR2 YFSETQ. The CDR3 covers 14 residues. The CDR3 spells CASSFQDNTGELFF. DNA for the CDR3: TGCGCCAGCAGCTTTCAGGATAACACCGGGGAGCTGTTTTTT.

This clonotype has ten or more counts. The chain employs TRBV29-1 and TRBJ2-1; D uncertain. Looked up from germline, CDR1 is SQVTM and CDR2 is ANQGSEA. Trimming shortened V by 4 bases and J by 0 bases, and 7 bases separated the two germline ends. CDR3 size: 13 residues. The CDR3 reads CSVGKLSYNEQFF. DNA for the CDR3: TGCAGCGTTGGGAAACTCTCCTACAATGAGCAGTTCTTC.

This clonotype occurred many times. CDR3 in amino acids: CASSETGNRLEKLFF. CDR3 sequence (DNA): TGCGCCAGCAGCGAGACAGGGAATCGGTTGGAAAAACTGTTTTTT. V usage is TRBV5-1 and J usage is TRBJ1-4; 7 bases align to TRBD1. With 4 bases clipped from V and 8 bases from J, the junction kept 11 bases outside the gene matches. CDR3 length: 15 residues. The germline gives CDR1 SGHRS, CDR2 YFSETQ.

This clonotype has ten or more counts. J is TRBJ2-5 and V is TRBV5-1; no definite D call. The germline gives CDR1 SGHRS, CDR2 YFSETQ. This CDR3 has 13 amino acids. V lost 4 bases and J 2 bases, leaving 9 bases between the germline ends. CDR3 in DNA: TGCGCCAGCAGCCCCGCTGGACAAGAGACCCAGTACTTC. It translates to CASSPAGQETQYF.

This clonotype was found many times. The V call is TRBV5-4, the J call TRBJ2-3, with TRBD2 matching over 8 bases. The CDR3 contains 16 residues. V shed 2 bases and J 3 bases; nucleotides not matched to a gene: 8. Germline V gene lookup returns CDR1 SGHNT and CDR2 YYREEE (reference sequence). In nucleotides, the CDR3 is TGTGCCAGCAGCTTTCTTGACGGGGGGGCGACAGATACGCAGTATTTT. This translates into CASSFLDGGATDTQYF.

This clonotype was observed at least ten times. V is TRBV5-1 and J is TRBJ2-6; TRBD2 aligns across 9 bases. CDR1 SGHRS and CDR2 YFSETQ come from the germline V gene. The trim removed 0 bases at V and 0 bases at J, leaving 1 base unmatched. CDR3 length: 17 residues. CDR3 DNA: TGCGCCAGCAGCTTGGGCGGGGGGGCCTCTGGGGCCAACGTCCTGACTTTC. This encodes CASSLGGGASGANVLTF.

This clonotype was observed many times. The chain combines TRBV20-1 with TRBJ1-1; D call uncertain. V lost 7 bases and J lost 4, with 10 bases in between. The length of the CDR3 is 11 residues. Germline V CDR1 and CDR2: DFQATT, SNEGSKA (reference sequence). The CDR3 bases are TGCAGTGGCCAGCGGGGCACTGAAGCTTTCTTT. It specifies CSGQRGTEAFF.

This chain joins TRBV11-1 and TRBJ2-7, with 13 bases fitting TRBD2. The CDR3 is 13 residues long. The trim removed 5 bases at V and 12 bases at J, leaving 7 bases unmatched. The germline gives CDR1 SGHAT, CDR2 FQDESV (reference sequence). CDR3: CASSPGLAGITYV. CDR3 nucleotides: TGTGCCAGCAGCCCGGGACTAGCGGGGATTACGTACGTC.

On this clonotype: One junction end disagrees with the germline gene, perhaps due to a read error. The genes are TRBV2 and TRBJ2-5; a weak D match, TRBD1 (6 bases). CDR1 and CDR2 (germline): SNHLY, FYNNEI. The CDR3 consists of 14 residues. The chain's CDR3 is CPSFRGHIQETQYF. The CDR3 bases are TGTCCCAGCTTTAGGGGACATATCCAAGAGACCCAGTACTTC.

In its sample, this clonotype was seen many times. The V and J genes are TRBV5-1 and TRBJ1-2; D call uncertain. The V and J ends lost 3 bases and 1 base respectively, with 7 bases between them. This CDR3 is built from 13 residues. Germline V gives CDR1 SGHRS, CDR2 YFSETQ. The CDR3 DNA is TGCGCCAGCAGCTGGCTGGGTAACTATGGCTACACCTTC. It specifies CASSWLGNYGYTF.

This clonotype has ten or more counts. The V gene is TRBV7-3, the J gene TRBJ2-7; maybe TRBD2 (5 bases). V lost 2 bases and J lost 4, with 9 bases in between. This CDR3 spans 13 amino acids. From germline, CDR1 is SGHTA and CDR2 FQGTGA. The CDR3 region is CASSLGGGYEQYF. The CDR3 DNA follows: TGTGCCAGCAGCTTAGGAGGTGGATACGAGCAGTACTTC. The full variable domain, in which reference TRBV7-3 and TRBJ2-7 provide the parts outside the CDR3, is GAGVSQTPSNKVTEKGKYVELRCDPISGHTALYWYRQSLGQGPEFLIYFQGTGAADDSGLPNDRFFAVRPEGSVSTLKIQRTERGDSAVYLCASSLGGGYEQYFGPGTRLTVT.